These 15 T cell receptor beta chains were sequenced from one sample in a study of shared clonotypes between healthy human individuals. CD8 cells classed as naive were CD45RO-negative and positively selected for CCR7, excluding terminally differentiated effector memory CD45RA+ cells. This table comes from immunoSEQ multiplex PCR, and its TCRdb copy is limited to in-frame clones, with some not included. The data contain 660,000 or so clones, approximately 96% of them singletons. Sample: naive CD8+ T cells sorted from blood. The source is a woman aged 30 to 39 in good health.

The V gene is TRBV4-1, the J gene TRBJ2-1, with 13 bases matching TRBD2. Germline CDR1 MGHRA, CDR2 YSYEKL. The CDR3 has 15 amino acids. Germline trimming cut 4 bases from V and 7 bases from J; bases unmatched to any gene: 4. CDR3 coding DNA: TGCGCCAGCAGCCGCGGACTAGCGGGAGAAAATGAGCAGTTCTTC. Amino acid sequence: CASSRGLAGENEQFF.

The chain combines TRBV27 with TRBJ2-7; no clear D. V was cut by 4 bases and J by 3 bases, with 13 bases left in between. Germline V gene sequence: CDR1 MNHEY, CDR2 SMNVEV (reference sequence). The CDR3 runs to 14 residues. The CDR3 spells CASSYSADHYEQYF. CDR3 sequence (DNA): TGTGCCAGCAGTTATTCGGCAGACCACTACGAGCAGTACTTC.

This chain connects TRBV5-6 to TRBJ2-7; 11 nucleotides agree with TRBD2. The germline gives CDR1 SGHDT, CDR2 YYEEEE. V was clipped by 0 bases and J by 5 bases; unmatched bases: 7. This CDR3 spans 16 amino acids. The chain's CDR3 is CASSLDLVAGGDEQYF. The CDR3 DNA is TGTGCCAGCAGCTTGGATCTGGTAGCGGGAGGGGACGAGCAGTACTTC.

This clone was observed a handful of times. The rearrangement joins TRBV28 to TRBJ1-5, with a possible D match to TRBD1 (6 bases). The CDR3 totals 14 residues. V was cut by 6 bases and J by 3 bases, with 12 bases left in between. Germline V CDR1 and CDR2: MDHEN, SYDVKM. This chain's CDR3 is CASRPTGNNQPQHF. The CDR3 DNA sequence: TGTGCCAGCAGGCCCACAGGGAACAATCAGCCCCAGCATTTT.

To note about this clone: In the same sample, other DNA sequences code for this CDR3. V and J are TRBV27 and TRBJ2-2; 7 nucleotides line up with TRBD1. Trimming cost V 0 bases and J 5 bases; bases outside gene matches: 0. The germline gives CDR1 MNHEY, CDR2 SMNVEV (reference sequence). CDR3 length: 14 amino acids. CDR3 in DNA: TGTGCCAGCAGTTTATCGACAGGGACCGGGGAGCTGTTTTTT. This translates into CASSLSTGTGELFF.

The chain combines TRBV23-1 with TRBJ2-3, with TRBD2 identical over 9 bases. TRBV23-1 is treated as an ORF (open reading frame) with a function not yet certain. The CDR3 covers 14 residues. J lost 2 bases, V lost 7 bases, and 4 bases had no gene match. The CDR3 sequence is CASISSGITDTQYF. Written as DNA, the CDR3 is TGCGCCAGCATCTCTAGCGGGATCACAGATACGCAGTATTTT.

The CDR3 loop is CASDYYEQYF. The DNA for the CDR3 is TGTGCCAGCGATTACTACGAGCAGTACTTC. The rearrangement links TRBV27 to TRBJ2-7; D remains ambiguous. V was pared by 8 bases and J by 3 bases, with 5 bases between. Germline CDR1 MNHEY, CDR2 SMNVEV (reference sequence). The CDR3 covers 10 residues.

The rearrangement links TRBV7-9 to TRBJ1-1; 7 bases are shared with TRBD1. Germline V CDR1 and CDR2: SEHNR, FQNEAQ (reference sequence). V shed 6 bases and J 0 bases; nucleotides not matched to a gene: 7. The CDR3 is made up of 15 amino acids. This CDR3 reads CASRPGQSMNTEAFF. CDR3 DNA sequence: TGTGCCAGCAGACCGGGACAGAGCATGAACACTGAAGCTTTCTTT.

This chain links TRBV7-9 with TRBJ1-5, with D tentatively TRBD1 (6 bases). V was pared by 1 base and J by 6 bases, with 22 bases between. Germline V gene data show CDR1 as SEHNR and CDR2 as FQNEAQ (reference sequence). This CDR3 is built from 18 residues. The CDR3 DNA reads TGTGCCAGCAGCTTAGATCTAGGGGGGCCTCGGGGAGGTCAGCCCCAGCATTTT. This encodes CASSLDLGGPRGGQPQHF.

This rearrangement joins TRBV5-6 to TRBJ1-2; D possibly corresponds to TRBD1 (6 bases). Germline CDR1 is SGHDT and CDR2 is YYEEEE. V was clipped by 6 bases and J by 7 bases, with 19 bases between them. The CDR3 totals 14 residues. CDR3 in DNA: TGTGCCAGCACCCTGAGGCACAGGGCACCTGGCTACACCTTC. It codes for CASTLRHRAPGYTF.

V usage is TRBV11-3 and J usage is TRBJ2-2; no clear D gene. V was shortened by 8 bases and J by 6 bases, with 4 bases between the two germline ends. CDR1 is SGHNT and CDR2 is YENEEA in the germline V gene. CDR3 length equals 10 residues. As DNA, the CDR3 is TGTGCCAGCTGGGCCGGGGAGCTGTTTTTT. It specifies CASWAGELFF.

The genes are TRBV2 and TRBJ1-1; maybe TRBD1 (5 bases). In germline, CDR1 is SNHLY, CDR2 FYNNEI. Between the trimmed V and J ends, which lost 5 bases and 0 bases, there was a span of 13 bases. CDR3 length equals 15 residues. The CDR3 sequence: CASSRPGLLNTEAFF. In DNA form, the CDR3 reads TGTGCCAGCAGTCGACCGGGACTCCTGAACACTGAAGCTTTCTTT.

The chain uses TRBV10-1 and TRBJ2-3; 10 bases are a match to TRBD2. Germline V lookup: CDR1 WNHNN, CDR2 SYGVQD (reference sequence). V dropped 7 bases and J dropped 5; count of bases not matched to a gene: 9. The CDR3 is made up of 15 amino acids. CDR3 residues: CASTRSLAGEDTQYF. For the CDR3, the DNA is TGCGCCAGCACCCGTTCTCTAGCGGGAGAAGATACGCAGTATTTT.

The rearrangement links TRBV5-6 to TRBJ2-7; D might be TRBD1 (5 bases). This CDR3 comprises 13 residues. CDR1 SGHDT and CDR2 YYEEEE come from the germline V gene. Trimming cost V 4 bases and J 6 bases, with 14 bases left between them. CDR3 sequence (DNA): TGTGCCAGCAGCACCAGGGTTCTTGGCGAGCAGTACTTC. Encoded protein: CASSTRVLGEQYF.

The gene calls are TRBV14 and TRBJ1-1, with 8 nucleotides matching TRBD1. V shed 0 bases and J 12 bases; nucleotides not matched to a gene: 6. Germline V lookup: CDR1 SGHDN, CDR2 FVKESK. The CDR3 runs 13 residues. CDR3 protein: CASSQDGGDRTFF. The CDR3 coding sequence is TGTGCCAGCAGCCAAGATGGCGGGGACAGGACTTTCTTT.